This record looks at one T cell receptor beta chain sequence and its context. Its antigen is unknown. Base quality data are lacking; no much larger clone is found one base away. The record originates from a study of T cell responses to AZD1222 COVID-19 vaccine (dated by TCRdb to the early 2020s). With respect to the entire study: AZD1222 recipients given second doses at about 4 weeks or at about 12 weeks were pooled, since spike-specific TCR depth and breadth were not found to differ between the two schedules. TCR sequencing covered more than 230 trial participants: some 210 given two doses of AZD1222 and 26 given two doses of MenACWY control vaccine. Trial participants were enrolled into age subgroups of 18-55, 56-69 and 70-plus years, which contained about 150, 28 and 57 TCR-sequenced participants, respectively. Here is what the overall study found, with its caveats: Only five to seven AZD1222 recipients were SARS-CoV-2 seropositive at baseline, limiting conclusions about previously exposed vaccinees. The 56-69-year group was small, and its depth increase did not reach significance, likely because of low power. A significant rise in spike-specific TCR breadth and depth was observed after two AZD1222 doses relative to day 0 and relative to MenACWY recipients. Participants were mostly white British and included more females than males, and it was suggested by the authors that clonal diversity may have been underestimated. Vaccine-associated CD4 TCRs spanned the whole spike protein, with dominant responses in regions 160-218 and 743-854. No day 14 peak-response samples were available, so repertoires were characterized only after the peak T cell response. Reportedly, almost half of the unique spike-specific TCRs recognized epitopes lying outside the regions that are mutated in the B.1.351 and B.1.1.7 variants.

Interpreted using the paper, the time point label stands for: baseline before first vaccination. Vaccinee samples were obtained from the UK trials COV001 and COV002, which included a single-blind randomized controlled phase 2/3 trial of AZD1222 (ChAdOx1 nCoV-19) in healthy adults. For TCRbeta chain sequencing, PBMC samples were collected from trial participants at day 0 and at day 28 after the second dose. CDR1 and CDR2, looked up from the germline V gene (reference sequence), are LNHDA and SQIVND. V trim: 7 bases; J trim: 1 base; unmatched bases: 5. From the cysteine up to the phenylalanine, the CDR3 has a length of 14 residues. Of all the DNA, just the CDR3 is kept, 42 bases in frame from base 1. The CDR3 regions of human TCRbeta chains were analyzed by immunosequencing. Concerning the study's data processing: Repertoire TCRs were checked for matches against a reference library of SARS-CoV-2-specific TCRs that had been generated using the MIRA antigen-specificity platform. Breadth was defined as the fraction of unique TCRs that were SARS-CoV-2-associated, and depth was defined as the fraction of total T cells that were SARS-CoV-2-associated. Using the MIRA data, each spike-specific TCR was assigned both to the spike region to which the TCR was reactive and to a CD4 or CD8 class. Log10-transformed breadth and depth values were compared by one-way ANOVA with Sidak's multiple comparisons tests. This immuneACCESS table, as held by TCRdb, lists in-frame sequences with V and J called but not all clones. Of the missing ones, under half trace to an unresolved V gene in checked studies; the others have no known cause. That table furnishes V, J and clone size, whereas the DNA furnished D and trimming. This sample comprises 100,000 to 130,000 clones, about 86% of them detected only once. The top ten constitute about 3% of the sample.

The chain uses TRBV19 and TRBJ1-1, with 8 junctional bases fitting TRBD1. This receptor was taken from an adult in good health. The sample consisted of peripheral blood, taken on day 0 of AZD1222 vaccination. The nucleotides are TGTGCCAGTACTAGGACAGGGCAGAACACTGAAGCTTTCTTT. Its amino acids are CASTRTGQNTEAFF.